This T cell receptor (beta chain) was sequenced in a study of control samples from healthy donors and cancer patients. Repertoires were generated with immunoSEQ multiplex PCR, while TCRdb's copy carries only in-frame clones and drops some. The sample yields around 80,000 clones, 90% to 95% seen once. The V gene's germline CDR1 is MNHEY and CDR2 SVGAGI. The J segment lost 4 bases and the V segment lost 0 bases, leaving 2 bases of the junction unmatched. This CDR3 is 14 amino acids long. The sequence derives from a man aged 50-59 years in good health. The chain couples TRBV6-5 to TRBJ1-2; 7 bases are a match to TRBD1. The sequenced sample was blood. The CDR3 loop is CASSYSWDSYGYTF. In nucleotides, the CDR3 is TGTGCCAGCAGTTACTCATGGGACAGCTATGGCTACACCTTC.